This TCR beta chain was retrieved from a study of T cells in tuberculosis. Overall study context: IGRA-negative adolescents, IGRA-positive adolescents with latent tuberculosis and adults with active tuberculosis formed this South African cohort. Points from the study as a whole: Classification accuracy was 87% (AUROC approximately 0.9) with the GMM-specific repertoire.

CDR3 length equals 12 residues. CDR1 and CDR2 (germline): SEHNR, FQNEAQ (reference sequence). Trimming pared 3 bases from V and 10 bases from J, leaving 7 bases between. Clones were read by immunoSEQ multiplex PCR, and TCRdb kept only the in-frame ones, dropping some. Of roughly 35,000 clones in the sample, 93% are singletons; the top ten hold roughly 7%. About this clone: Its target is unknown.

Sample: PBMCs. V is TRBV7-9 and J is TRBJ1-6; no clear D gene. The sequence derives from a donor between 5 and 29 years old with latent tuberculosis or without tuberculosis infection. CDR3 DNA: TGTGCCAGCAGCTTTGGGCCGTCACCCCTCCACTTT. This gives the protein CASSFGPSPLHF.